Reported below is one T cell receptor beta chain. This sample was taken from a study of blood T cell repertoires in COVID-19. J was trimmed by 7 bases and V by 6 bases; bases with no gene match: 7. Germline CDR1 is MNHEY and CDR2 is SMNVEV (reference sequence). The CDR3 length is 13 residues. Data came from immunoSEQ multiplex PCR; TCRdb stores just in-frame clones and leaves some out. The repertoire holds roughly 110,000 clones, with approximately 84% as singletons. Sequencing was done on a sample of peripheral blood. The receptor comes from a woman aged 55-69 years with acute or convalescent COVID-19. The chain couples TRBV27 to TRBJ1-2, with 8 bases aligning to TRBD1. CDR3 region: CASRKDRVGGYTF. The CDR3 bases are TGTGCCAGCAGAAAGGACAGGGTTGGTGGCTACACCTTC.